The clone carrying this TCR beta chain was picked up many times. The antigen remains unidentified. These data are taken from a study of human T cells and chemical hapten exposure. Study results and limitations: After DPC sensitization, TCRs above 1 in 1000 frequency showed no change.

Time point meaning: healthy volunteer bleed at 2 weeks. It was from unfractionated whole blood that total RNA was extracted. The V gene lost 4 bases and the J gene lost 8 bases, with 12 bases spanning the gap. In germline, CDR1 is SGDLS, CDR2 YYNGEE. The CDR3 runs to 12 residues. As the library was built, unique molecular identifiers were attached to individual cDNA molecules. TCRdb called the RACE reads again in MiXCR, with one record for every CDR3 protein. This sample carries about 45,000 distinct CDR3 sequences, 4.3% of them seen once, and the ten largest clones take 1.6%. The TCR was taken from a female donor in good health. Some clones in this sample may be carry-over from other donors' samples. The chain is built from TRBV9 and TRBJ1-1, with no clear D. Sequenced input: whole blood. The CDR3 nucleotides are TGTGCCAGCAGCTCCGGCCCGGCCGAAGCTTTCTTT. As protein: CASSSGPAEAFF.